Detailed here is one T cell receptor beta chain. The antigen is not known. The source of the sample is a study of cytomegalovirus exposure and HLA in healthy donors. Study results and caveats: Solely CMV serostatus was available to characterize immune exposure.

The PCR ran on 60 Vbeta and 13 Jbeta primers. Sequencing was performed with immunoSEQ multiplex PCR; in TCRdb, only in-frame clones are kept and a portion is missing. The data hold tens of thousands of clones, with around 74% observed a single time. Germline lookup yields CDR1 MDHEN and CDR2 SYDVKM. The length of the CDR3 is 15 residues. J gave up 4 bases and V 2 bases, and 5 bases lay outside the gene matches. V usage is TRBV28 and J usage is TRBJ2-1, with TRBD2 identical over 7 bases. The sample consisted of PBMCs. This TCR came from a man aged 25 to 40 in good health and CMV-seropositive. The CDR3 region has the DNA TGTGCCAGCAGTTTACGAGGGGAGGGATACAATGAGCAGTTCTTC. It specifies CASSLRGEGYNEQFF.